This entry concerns a single TCR beta chain. The data originate from a study of OX40 agonist ivuxolimab in advanced cancers. Measured with immunoSEQ multiplex PCR; TCRdb has only the in-frame clones, and not every one. The sample lists approximately 70,000 clones; roughly 90% were seen once. The clonotype originates from an adult with an advanced solid tumor such as melanoma, head and neck, liver or kidney cancer. Source: CD4+ or CD8+ T cells sorted from blood, taken in a trial of the OX40 agonist ivuxolimab.

For the CDR3, the DNA is TGTGCCAGCTCACCATTCGTGAAGGGGGATCTTTCTGGAAACACCATATATTTT. Its translation is CASSPFVKGDLSGNTIYF. The rearrangement links TRBV18 to TRBJ1-3; tentative D call: TRBD1 (6 bases). CDR3 length equals 18 residues. V lost 2 bases and J lost 1, with 18 bases in between. The germline V gene encodes CDR1 KGHSH and CDR2 LQKENI.